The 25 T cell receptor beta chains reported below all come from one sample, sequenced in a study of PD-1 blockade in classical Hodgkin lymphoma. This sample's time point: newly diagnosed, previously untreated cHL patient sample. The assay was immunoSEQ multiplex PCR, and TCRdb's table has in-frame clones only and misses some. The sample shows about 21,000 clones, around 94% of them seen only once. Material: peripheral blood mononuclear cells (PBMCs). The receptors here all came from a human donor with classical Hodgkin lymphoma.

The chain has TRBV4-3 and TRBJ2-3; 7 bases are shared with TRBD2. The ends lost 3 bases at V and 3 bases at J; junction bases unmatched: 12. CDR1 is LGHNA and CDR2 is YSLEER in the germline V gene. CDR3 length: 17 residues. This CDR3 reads CASSQGLSRTTTDTQYF. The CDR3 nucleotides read TGCGCCAGCAGCCAGGGACTATCCCGAACTACAACAGATACGCAGTATTTT.

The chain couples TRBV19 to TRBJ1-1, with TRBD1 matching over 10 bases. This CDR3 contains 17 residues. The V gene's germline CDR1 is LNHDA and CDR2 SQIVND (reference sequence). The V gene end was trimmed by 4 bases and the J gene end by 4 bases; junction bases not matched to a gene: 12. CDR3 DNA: TGTGCCAGTAGTACCGACAGGGGGCGCGTTTTAGGCACTGAAGCTTTCTTT. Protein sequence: CASSTDRGRVLGTEAFF.

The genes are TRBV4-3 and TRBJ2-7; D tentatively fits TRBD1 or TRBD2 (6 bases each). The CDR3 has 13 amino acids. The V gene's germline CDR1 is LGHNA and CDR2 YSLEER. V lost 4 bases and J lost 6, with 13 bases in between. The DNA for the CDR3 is TGCGCCAGCAGCCGACAGGAGGGGTCCGAGCAGTACTTC. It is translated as CASSRQEGSEQYF.

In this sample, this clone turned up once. The CDR3 spells CASSVARWGTDGELFF. Here the CDR3 DNA reads TGTGCCAGCAGCGTAGCTCGGTGGGGGACGGACGGGGAGCTGTTTTTT. The rearrangement uses TRBV9 and TRBJ2-2; either TRBD1 or TRBD2 may supply D (5 bases each). CDR1 and CDR2 (germline): SGDLS, YYNGEE. V gave up 0 bases and J gave up 7 bases, with 16 bases separating them. This CDR3 is built from 16 residues.

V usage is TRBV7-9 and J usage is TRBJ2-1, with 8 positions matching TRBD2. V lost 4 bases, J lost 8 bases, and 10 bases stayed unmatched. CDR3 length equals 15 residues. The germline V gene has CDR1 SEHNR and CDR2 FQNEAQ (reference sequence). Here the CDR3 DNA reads TGTGCCAGCAGCTCGGGAGGGGCCGACCCGCATGAGCAGTTCTTC. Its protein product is CASSSGGADPHEQFF.

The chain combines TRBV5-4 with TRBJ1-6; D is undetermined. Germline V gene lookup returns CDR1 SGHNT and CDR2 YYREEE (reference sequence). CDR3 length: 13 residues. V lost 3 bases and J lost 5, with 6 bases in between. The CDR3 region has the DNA TGTGCCAGCAGCTATGCAAATAATTCACCCCTCCACTTT. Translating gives CASSYANNSPLHF.

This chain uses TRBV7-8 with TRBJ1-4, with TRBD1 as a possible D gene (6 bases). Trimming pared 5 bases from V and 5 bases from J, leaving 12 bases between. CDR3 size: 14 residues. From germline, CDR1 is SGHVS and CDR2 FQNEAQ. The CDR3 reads CASSPGGANEKLFF. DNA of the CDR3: TGTGCCAGCAGCCCCGGGGGCGCAAATGAAAAACTGTTTTTT.

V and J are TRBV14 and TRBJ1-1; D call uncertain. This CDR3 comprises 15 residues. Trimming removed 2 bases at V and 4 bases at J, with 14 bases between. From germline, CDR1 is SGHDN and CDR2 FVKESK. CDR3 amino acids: CASSQQAWLGTEAFF. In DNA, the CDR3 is TGTGCCAGCAGCCAACAGGCATGGTTGGGCACTGAAGCTTTCTTT. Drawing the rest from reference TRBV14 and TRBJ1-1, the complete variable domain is EAGVTQFPSHSVIEKGQTVTLRCDPISGHDNLYWYRRVMGKEIKFLLHFVKESKQDESGMPNNRFLAERTGGTYSTLKVQPAELEDSGVYFCASSQQAWLGTEAFFGQGTRLTVV.

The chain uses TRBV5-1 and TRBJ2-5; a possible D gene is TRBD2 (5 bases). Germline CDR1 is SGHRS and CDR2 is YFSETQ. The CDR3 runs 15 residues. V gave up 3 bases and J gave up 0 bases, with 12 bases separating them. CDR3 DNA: TGCGCCAGCAGCTGGAGCGGTATATACCAAGAGACCCAGTACTTC. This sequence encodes CASSWSGIYQETQYF.

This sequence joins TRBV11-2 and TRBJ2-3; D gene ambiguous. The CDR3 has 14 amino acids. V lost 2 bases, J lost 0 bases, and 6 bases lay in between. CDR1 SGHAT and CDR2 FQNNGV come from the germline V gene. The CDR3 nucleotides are TGTGCCAGCAGCTTAAGTGTAAGCACAGATACGCAGTATTTT. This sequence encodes CASSLSVSTDTQYF.

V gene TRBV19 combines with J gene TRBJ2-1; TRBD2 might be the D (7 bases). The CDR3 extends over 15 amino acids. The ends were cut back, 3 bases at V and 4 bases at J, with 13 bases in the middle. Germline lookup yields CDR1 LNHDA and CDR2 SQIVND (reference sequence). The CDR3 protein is CASSISRGPYNEQFF. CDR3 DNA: TGTGCCAGTAGTATCTCGCGGGGGCCGTACAATGAGCAGTTCTTC.

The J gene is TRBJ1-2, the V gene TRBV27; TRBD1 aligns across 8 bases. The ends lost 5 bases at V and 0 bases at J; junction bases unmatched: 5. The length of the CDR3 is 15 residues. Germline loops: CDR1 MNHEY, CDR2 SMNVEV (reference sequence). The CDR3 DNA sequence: TGTGCCAGCAGTGACAGGGGAACCGCTAACTATGGCTACACCTTC. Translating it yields CASSDRGTANYGYTF.

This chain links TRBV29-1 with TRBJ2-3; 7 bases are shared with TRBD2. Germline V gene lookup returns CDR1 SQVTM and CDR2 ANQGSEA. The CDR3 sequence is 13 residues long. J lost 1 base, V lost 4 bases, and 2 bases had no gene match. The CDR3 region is CSVASGGTDTQYF. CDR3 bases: TGCAGCGTTGCTAGCGGCGGCACAGATACGCAGTATTTT.

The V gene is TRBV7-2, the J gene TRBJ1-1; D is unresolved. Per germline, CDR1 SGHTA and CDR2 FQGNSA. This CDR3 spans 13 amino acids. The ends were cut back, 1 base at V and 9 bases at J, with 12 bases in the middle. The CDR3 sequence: CASSLGVEGKAFF. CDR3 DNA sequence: TGTGCCAGCAGCTTAGGTGTGGAGGGAAAAGCTTTCTTT.

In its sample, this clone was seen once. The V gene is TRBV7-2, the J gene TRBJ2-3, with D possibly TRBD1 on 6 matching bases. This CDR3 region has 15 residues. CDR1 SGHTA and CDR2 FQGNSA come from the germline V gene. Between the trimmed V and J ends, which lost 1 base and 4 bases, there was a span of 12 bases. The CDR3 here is CASSLEAGAADTQYF. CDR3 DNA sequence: TGTGCCAGCAGCTTAGAGGCAGGGGCTGCAGATACGCAGTATTTT.

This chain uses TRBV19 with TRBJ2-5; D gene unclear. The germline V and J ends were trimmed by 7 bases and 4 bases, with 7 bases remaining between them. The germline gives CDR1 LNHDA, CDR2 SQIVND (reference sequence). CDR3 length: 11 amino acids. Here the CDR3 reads CASTLGETQYF. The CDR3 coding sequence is TGTGCCAGTACCCTGGGAGAGACCCAGTACTTC. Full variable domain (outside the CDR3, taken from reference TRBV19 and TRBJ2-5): DGGITQSPKYLFRKEGQNVTLSCEQNLNHDAMYWYRQDPGQGLRLIYYSQIVNDFQKGDIAEGYSVSREKKESFPLTVTSAQKNPTAFYLCASTLGETQYFGPGTRLLVL.

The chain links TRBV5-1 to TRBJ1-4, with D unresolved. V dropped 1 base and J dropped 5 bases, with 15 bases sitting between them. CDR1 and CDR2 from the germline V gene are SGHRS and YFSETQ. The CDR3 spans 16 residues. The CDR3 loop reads CASSLFGSPLNEKLFF. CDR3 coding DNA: TGCGCCAGCAGCTTGTTTGGCAGTCCTTTAAATGAAAAACTGTTTTTT.

CDR3 protein: CASSLRPGEKLFF. For the CDR3, the DNA is TGTGCCAGCAGCTTGAGGCCAGGGGAAAAACTGTTTTTT. This sequence joins TRBV11-2 and TRBJ1-4, with D possibly being TRBD1 (5 bases). The germline CDR1 and CDR2 sequences are SGHAT and FQNNGV. The V and J ends lost 3 bases and 8 bases respectively, with 10 bases between them. This CDR3 contains 13 residues.

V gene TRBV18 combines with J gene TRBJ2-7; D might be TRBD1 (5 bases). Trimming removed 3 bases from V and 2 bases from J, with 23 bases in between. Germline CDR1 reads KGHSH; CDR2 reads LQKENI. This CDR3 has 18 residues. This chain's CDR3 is CASSPIPAPKGPPYEQYF. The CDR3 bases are TGTGCCAGCTCACCTATACCTGCCCCGAAGGGGCCCCCCTACGAGCAGTACTTC. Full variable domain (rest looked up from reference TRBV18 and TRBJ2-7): NAGVMQNPRHLVRRRGQEARLRCSPMKGHSHVYWYRQLPEEGLKFMVYLQKENIIDESGMPKERFSAEFPKEGPSILRIQQVVRGDSAAYFCASSPIPAPKGPPYEQYFGPGTRLTVT.

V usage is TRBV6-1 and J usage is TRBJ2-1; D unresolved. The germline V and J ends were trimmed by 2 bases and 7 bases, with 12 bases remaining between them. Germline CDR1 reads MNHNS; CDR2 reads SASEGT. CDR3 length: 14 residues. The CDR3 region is CASSESESVNEQFF. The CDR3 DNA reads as TGTGCCAGCAGTGAATCTGAAAGTGTGAATGAGCAGTTCTTC.

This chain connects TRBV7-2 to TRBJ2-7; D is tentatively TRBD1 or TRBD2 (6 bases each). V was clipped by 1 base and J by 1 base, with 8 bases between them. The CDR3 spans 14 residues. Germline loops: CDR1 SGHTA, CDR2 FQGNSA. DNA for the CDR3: TGTGCCAGCAGCTTAGGGGGGGCGTCCTACGAGCAGTACTTC. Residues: CASSLGGASYEQYF.

The DNA for the CDR3 is TGTGCCAGCAGTGAAACGGGCGGAAACACTGAAGCTTTCTTT. Translated: CASSETGGNTEAFF. The gene calls are TRBV25-1 and TRBJ1-1; unclear D gene. Per the germline V gene, CDR1 is MGHDK and CDR2 is SYGVNS. This CDR3 is 14 amino acids long. The V end was cut by 2 bases, the J end by 2 bases, with 9 bases between.

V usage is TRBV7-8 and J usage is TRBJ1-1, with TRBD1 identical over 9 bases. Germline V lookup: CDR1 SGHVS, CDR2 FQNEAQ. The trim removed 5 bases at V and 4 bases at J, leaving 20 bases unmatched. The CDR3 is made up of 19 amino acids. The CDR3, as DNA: TGTGCCAGCAGCCACACCGTCTTCCTCGGACAGGGGCGGGGCACTGAAGCTTTCTTT. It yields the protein CASSHTVFLGQGRGTEAFF.

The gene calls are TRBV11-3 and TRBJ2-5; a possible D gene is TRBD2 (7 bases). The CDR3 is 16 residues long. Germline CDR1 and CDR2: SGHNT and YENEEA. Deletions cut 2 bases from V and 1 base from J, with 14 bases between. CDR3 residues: CASSLRGANSQETQYF. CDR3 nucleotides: TGTGCCAGCAGCTTACGGGGGGCGAATTCCCAAGAGACCCAGTACTTC.

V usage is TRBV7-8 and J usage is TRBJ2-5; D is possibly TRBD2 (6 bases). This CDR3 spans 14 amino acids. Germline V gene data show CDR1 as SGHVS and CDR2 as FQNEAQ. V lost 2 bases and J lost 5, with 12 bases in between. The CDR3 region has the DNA TGTGCCAGCAGCTTAAGACTGGGGAGGGAGACCCAGTACTTC. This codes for CASSLRLGRETQYF.